Listed below are T cell receptor beta chains from one sample, sequenced in a study of cytomegalovirus exposure and HLA in healthy donors. Profiled with immunoSEQ multiplex PCR; TCRdb holds only in-frame clones, not every one. The sample shows 230,000 or so clones, around 88% of them seen only once. The sequencing sample was made of PBMCs. These TCRs come from a woman aged 18-29 years in good health and CMV-seronegative. The CDR3 runs from the conserved cysteine through the conserved F or W. A D gene is named only where the DNA matches it firmly. Clone size is not always given. Where it is, it says once, few, many or a class for expanded clones.

j_gene: TRBJ2-7; v_gene: TRBV27; abundance: NA; d_gene: TRBD1; CDR3nt: TGTGCCAGCAGTTTAGGGACAGGTTACGAGCAGTACTTC; CDR3aa: CASSLGTGYEQYF
j_gene: TRBJ2-3; v_gene: TRBV5-1; abundance: once; d_gene: NA; CDR3nt: TGCGCCAGCAGCTTAGGCACCCAGGGCACAGATACGCAGTATTTT; CDR3aa: CASSLGTQGTDTQYF
j_gene: TRBJ1-1; v_gene: TRBV25-1; abundance: NA; d_gene: NA; CDR3nt: TGTGCCAGCAGTGATTATGTGGGCACGAACACTGAAGCTTTCTTT; CDR3aa: CASSDYVGTNTEAFF
j_gene: TRBJ2-5; v_gene: TRBV6-6; abundance: NA; d_gene: NA; CDR3nt: TGTGCCAGCAGTTACGGGCAGGGGAGTCAAGAGACCCAGTACTTC; CDR3aa: CASSYGQGSQETQYF
j_gene: TRBJ2-1; v_gene: TRBV28; abundance: NA; d_gene: TRBD2; CDR3nt: TGTGCCAGCCAAGGGACTAGCGGATACAATGAGCAGTTCTTC; CDR3aa: CASQGTSGYNEQFF
j_gene: TRBJ2-2; v_gene: TRBV6-6; abundance: NA; d_gene: TRBD1; CDR3nt: TGTGCCAGCAAAGAACAGGGGGCCACCGGGGAGCTGTTTTTT; CDR3aa: CASKEQGATGELFF
j_gene: TRBJ1-1; v_gene: TRBV18; abundance: NA; d_gene: NA; CDR3nt: TGTGCCAGCTCATCGATTGAGGACACTGAAGCTTTCTTT; CDR3aa: CASSSIEDTEAFF
j_gene: TRBJ2-7; v_gene: TRBV2; abundance: NA; d_gene: NA; CDR3nt: TGTGCCAGCAGTGACGGGCTAGCCCCCTACGAGCAGTACTTC; CDR3aa: CASSDGLAPYEQYF
j_gene: TRBJ2-7; v_gene: TRBV27; abundance: NA; d_gene: TRBD1; CDR3nt: TGTGCCAGCAGTTTGGGACAGGGGGGCTACGAGCAGTACTTC; CDR3aa: CASSLGQGGYEQYF
j_gene: TRBJ1-5; v_gene: TRBV18; abundance: few; d_gene: NA; CDR3nt: TGTGCCAGCTCCGGCGACAGAAATCAGCCCCAGCATTTT; CDR3aa: CASSGDRNQPQHF
j_gene: TRBJ2-7; v_gene: TRBV12-2; abundance: NA; d_gene: NA; CDR3nt: TGTGCAAGTCGCACCTTAGCGGAGCCCTACGAGCAGTACTTC; CDR3aa: CASRTLAEPYEQYF
j_gene: TRBJ2-7; v_gene: TRBV5-1; abundance: NA; d_gene: TRBD2; CDR3nt: TGCGCCAGCAGCTTGGAAAGCGGGAGTAACAACGAGCAGTACTTC; CDR3aa: CASSLESGSNNEQYF
j_gene: TRBJ2-3; v_gene: TRBV5-6; abundance: NA; d_gene: TRBD2; CDR3nt: TGTGCCAGCAGCTCAGGACTAGCGGGAGGTTCCGGTTATTCAGATACGCAGTATTTT; CDR3aa: CASSSGLAGGSGYSDTQYF
j_gene: TRBJ1-4; v_gene: TRBV25-1; abundance: NA; d_gene: TRBD1; CDR3nt: TGTGCCAGCAGGCCGGGACAGGGATCTTTTAATGAAAAACTGTTTTTT; CDR3aa: CASRPGQGSFNEKLFF